Below, 24 T cell receptor beta chains from the same sample are listed, as sequenced in a study of Tregs in tolerant kidney transplant recipients. Libraries were prepared by immunoSEQ multiplex PCR; TCRdb keeps only in-frame clonotypes and omits some of them. The profile shows about 69,000 clones, roughly nine tenths of them singletons. This specimen was CD4+ T cells from blood, taken before the transplant. Receptors originate from a human donor who received a combined kidney and bone marrow transplant.

This clone appeared a few times. This chain links TRBV18 with TRBJ2-5; D possibly corresponds to TRBD1 (6 bases). The V and J ends lost 3 bases and 2 bases respectively, with 10 bases between them. The germline V gene encodes CDR1 KGHSH and CDR2 LQKENI. The CDR3 is 14 amino acids. The CDR3 here is CASSPPGQQETQYF. The DNA of the CDR3 is TGTGCCAGCTCACCTCCGGGACAACAAGAGACCCAGTACTTC.

This chain's CDR3 is CASSPSGVRGQHYGYTF. The CDR3 DNA is TGTGCCAGCTCACCCTCAGGGGTTAGGGGGCAGCACTATGGCTACACCTTC. The J gene is TRBJ1-2, the V gene TRBV18; 7 bases are shared with TRBD1. Trimming cost V 3 bases and J 3 bases; bases outside gene matches: 13. This CDR3 contains 17 residues. Germline-derived CDR1 and CDR2 are KGHSH and LQKENI.

The V gene is TRBV5-1, the J gene TRBJ1-3, with D hard to call. The CDR3 totals 15 residues. V was pared by 1 base and J by 0 bases, with 8 bases between. Germline V gene lookup returns CDR1 SGHRS and CDR2 YFSETQ. The CDR3 sequence: CASSLNPGSGNTIYF. For the CDR3, the DNA is TGCGCCAGCAGCTTGAATCCAGGCTCTGGAAACACCATATATTTT.

Only a few counts were recorded for this clone. The chain recombines TRBV4-1 with TRBJ2-7, with a weak D call TRBD2 (5 bases). Deletions cut 0 bases from V and 9 bases from J, with 12 bases between. CDR1 and CDR2 (germline): MGHRA, YSYEKL. The CDR3 has 13 residues. CDR3 loop: CASSQDPGWVQYF. CDR3 sequence (DNA): TGCGCCAGCAGCCAAGACCCGGGGTGGGTGCAGTACTTC.

The rearrangement links TRBV5-6 to TRBJ1-3; D ambiguous. The CDR3 loop spans 16 amino acids. V shed 0 bases and J shed 2 bases, with 12 bases lying between them. Germline V lookup: CDR1 SGHDT, CDR2 YYEEEE. The CDR3 region is CASSLVPELPGNTIYF. The CDR3 DNA reads as TGTGCCAGCAGCTTGGTACCGGAGCTGCCTGGAAACACCATATATTTT.

The genes are TRBV5-4 and TRBJ2-7, with D perhaps TRBD2 (6 bases). Trimming left V 4 bases short and J 3 bases short, with 11 bases between. The CDR3 runs 13 residues. Germline assignment: CDR1 SGHNT and CDR2 YYREEE (reference sequence). CDR3 region: CASSPGARYEQYF. The CDR3 DNA follows: TGTGCCAGCAGCCCGGGAGCCCGCTACGAGCAGTACTTC.

This chain links TRBV28 with TRBJ2-1, with a tentative D call TRBD2 (7 bases). The CDR3 consists of 16 residues. Trimming removed 8 bases from V and 9 bases from J, with 26 bases in between. From germline, CDR1 is MDHEN and CDR2 SYDVKM. CDR3 coding DNA: TGTGCCAGCGGTCCGGGGGGCATCTCGACGAAAGGTGAGCAGTTCTTC. Protein product: CASGPGGISTKGEQFF. The full variable domain, its missing parts supplied by reference TRBV28 and TRBJ2-1, is DVKVTQSSRYLVKRTGEKVFLECVQDMDHENMFWYRQDPGLGLRLIYFSYDVKMKEKGDIPEGYSVSREKKERFSLILESASTNQTSMYLCASGPGGISTKGEQFFGPGTRLTVL.

The gene calls are TRBV21-1 and TRBJ2-3; the table assigns TRBD1, which was not confirmed against the DNA. TRBV21-1 is a documented pseudogene. This CDR3 spans 14 amino acids. The CDR3 DNA follows: TGTGCCAGCAGCAAAGACAGAAGCACAGATACGCAGTATTTT. Protein product: CASSKDRSTDTQYF.

The chain couples TRBV6-6 to TRBJ2-7; 7 bases fit TRBD1. The V and J ends lost 6 bases and 3 bases, in that order; junction bases with no gene match: 5. The CDR3 has 13 residues. Germline V gene sequence: CDR1 MNHNY, CDR2 SVGAGI (reference sequence). This chain's CDR3 is CASSHRGGYEQYF. CDR3 sequence (DNA): TGTGCCAGCAGCCACAGGGGTGGCTACGAGCAGTACTTC.

This clone showed up just a few times. The J gene is TRBJ2-7, the V gene TRBV7-6; 11 bases are shared with TRBD2. The CDR3 runs 16 residues. Unmatched junction bases numbered 10, after V lost 5 bases and J lost 4 bases. Looked up from germline, CDR1 is SGHVS and CDR2 is FNYEAQ. The CDR3 DNA follows: TGTGCCAGCAGCCTAATGAGCGGGACTAGCGGTTACGAGCAGTACTTC. This translates into CASSLMSGTSGYEQYF.

This chain's CDR3 is CSVRGLAGGPSTDTQYF. CDR3 bases: TGCAGCGTCCGGGGACTAGCGGGAGGGCCTTCTACCGATACGCAGTATTTT. The V call is TRBV29-1, the J call TRBJ2-3; 16 nucleotides align to TRBD2. This CDR3 region has 17 residues. Germline CDR1 SQVTM, CDR2 ANQGSEA. Trimming cost V 6 bases and J 6 bases; bases outside gene matches: 12.

About this clone: Other DNA sequences in this specimen translate into the identical CDR3. The chain uses TRBV6-5 and TRBJ2-5; D is ambiguous. Germline CDR1 is MNHEY and CDR2 is SVGAGI. The CDR3 consists of 11 residues. The V and J ends lost 5 bases and 5 bases respectively, with 6 bases between them. CDR3 coding DNA: TGTGCCAGCAGTACGCGGGAGACCCAGTACTTC. Protein: CASSTRETQYF.

The chain recombines TRBV7-6 with TRBJ2-3, with 9 positions matching TRBD1. Germline V lookup: CDR1 SGHVS, CDR2 FNYEAQ. The V and J ends lost 5 bases and 4 bases, in that order; junction bases with no gene match: 10. The CDR3 is 16 amino acids. CDR3 loop: CASSQPGQGEADTQYF. CDR3 DNA sequence: TGTGCCAGCAGCCAACCGGGACAGGGAGAAGCAGATACGCAGTATTTT.

This chain joins TRBV5-1 and TRBJ1-1; no definite D call. V gave up 4 bases and J gave up 1 base, with 14 bases separating them. CDR1 is SGHRS, CDR2 YFSETQ, per germline. The CDR3 runs to 15 residues. CDR3 nucleotides: TGCGCCAGCAGCCTCTCTCTTACAGAGAACACTGAAGCTTTCTTT. It encodes CASSLSLTENTEAFF.

V and J are TRBV7-9 and TRBJ1-1, with D hard to call. The V end lost 3 bases, the J end lost 3 bases, and 14 bases lay between the germline ends. Per germline, CDR1 SEHNR and CDR2 FQNEAQ (reference sequence). This CDR3 is 15 amino acids long. As DNA, the CDR3 is TGTGCCAGCAGCTTGGAGGACTTGGGTTACACTGAAGCTTTCTTT. Amino acid sequence: CASSLEDLGYTEAFF.

The chain carries TRBV28 and TRBJ2-7; D may be TRBD1 (6 bases). The germline V gene has CDR1 MDHEN and CDR2 SYDVKM. The CDR3 runs to 14 residues. Trimming took off 6 bases at V and 1 base at J, with 13 bases between the two ends. The CDR3 region has the DNA TGTGCCAGCAGAGATATACAGGGTTCCTACGAGCAGTACTTC. The encoded protein is CASRDIQGSYEQYF.

The J gene is TRBJ2-1, the V gene TRBV9; D is undetermined. This CDR3 comprises 15 residues. V gave up 0 bases and J gave up 6 bases, with 13 bases separating them. The germline gives CDR1 SGDLS, CDR2 YYNGEE. CDR3 DNA sequence: TGTGCCAGCAGCGTAGCGGGTGCTCGGAGCAATGAGCAGTTCTTC. It is translated as CASSVAGARSNEQFF.

This clone was counted a single time. CDR3 amino acids: CASSQVGLAGSYNEQFF. The CDR3, as DNA: TGCGCCAGCAGCCAAGTAGGGCTAGCGGGCTCCTACAATGAGCAGTTCTTC. The chain is built from TRBV4-3 and TRBJ2-1; the match to TRBD2 covers 8 bases. The germline CDR1 and CDR2 sequences are LGHNA and YSLEER. V was pared by 1 base and J by 0 bases, with 5 bases of the junction left unmatched. The CDR3 runs to 17 residues.

In its sample, this clone is medium-sized. The chain employs TRBV7-2 and TRBJ2-7; TRBD2 matches 9 bases. The CDR3 has 17 amino acids. With V trimmed by 0 bases and J by 0 bases, 6 bases remained unmatched. CDR1 and CDR2 (germline): SGHTA, FQGNSA. CDR3 residues: CASSLASSGRSSYEQYF. CDR3 sequence (DNA): TGTGCCAGCAGCTTAGCGTCGAGCGGGAGGAGCTCCTACGAGCAGTACTTC.

The chain joins TRBV6-6 to TRBJ1-5, with 7 positions matching TRBD1. With 8 bases clipped from V and 6 bases from J, the junction kept 7 bases outside the gene matches. The CDR3 length is 13 residues. Germline V gene lookup returns CDR1 MNHNY and CDR2 SVGAGI (reference sequence). The CDR3 bases are TGTGCCAGCGGCCCGACAGGGAGTCAGCCCCAGCATTTT. Translated: CASGPTGSQPQHF.

The rearrangement joins TRBV5-4 to TRBJ2-5, with 7 bases that match TRBD1. From germline, CDR1 is SGHNT and CDR2 YYREEE (reference sequence). The V gene end was trimmed by 0 bases and the J gene end by 5 bases; junction bases not matched to a gene: 1. This CDR3 has 13 amino acids. Here the CDR3 DNA reads TGTGCCAGCAGCTTGGTGACAGGGGAGACCCAGTACTTC. Translation gives CASSLVTGETQYF.

The J gene is TRBJ2-2, the V gene TRBV6-5, with 7 bases fitting TRBD1. Per the germline V gene, CDR1 is MNHEY and CDR2 is SVGAGI. The V segment lost 5 bases and the J segment 2 bases; nucleotides outside the gene matches: 2. The CDR3 loop spans 14 amino acids. The DNA for the CDR3 is TGTGCCAGCAGTAGGGACAGAAACACCGGGGAGCTGTTTTTT. Protein: CASSRDRNTGELFF.

This clone is a singleton in its sample. V and J are TRBV10-3 and TRBJ2-7, with TRBD2 identical over 8 bases. J lost 2 bases, V lost 3 bases, and 3 bases had no gene match. The CDR3 has 14 amino acids. The germline gives CDR1 ENHRY, CDR2 SYGVKD. This chain's CDR3 is CAISDSGKPYEQYF. DNA of the CDR3: TGTGCCATCAGTGATAGCGGGAAACCCTACGAGCAGTACTTC.

This clone is a singleton in its sample. The rearrangement links TRBV5-1 to TRBJ1-1; 11 bases fit TRBD1. The CDR3 has 16 amino acids. With 1 base clipped from V and 6 bases from J, the junction kept 8 bases outside the gene matches. Germline lookup yields CDR1 SGHRS and CDR2 YFSETQ. CDR3 in amino acids: CASSLLGQGGRAEAFF. The CDR3, as DNA: TGCGCCAGCAGCTTGCTGGGACAGGGGGGAAGGGCTGAAGCTTTCTTT.